This TCR beta chain was recovered during a study of identical twins (TCRdb year 2016). With respect to the entire study: The study deep-sequenced TCR alpha and beta repertoires from monozygotic twins, unrelated adults of various ages and cord blood to test whether fetal clonotypes persist. Replicate twin experiments were performed at different times using different library preparation protocols to rule out contamination. Study-wide findings and limitations: Compared with coincidental sharing between unrelated individuals, out-of-frame TCR alpha sequences shared between twins had an excess of sequences with low generation probability. Because the same donors could not be followed over many years, conclusions were based on cross-sectional statistical analysis. Abundant cord blood beta clonotypes had fewer insertions, young adult naive repertoires showed a similar but weaker trend, and memory repertoires showed no such trend. In monozygotic twins, out-of-frame TCR alpha sharing was systematically underestimated by recombination models, although the models agreed with sharing between unrelated individuals. Invariant T cells such as MAIT and iNKT could partly confound zero-insertion analyses, although diverse VJ usage argued against such confounding for most clonotypes. The excess sharing between twins in beta out-of-frame sequences was weaker because fewer shared sequences reduced the signal-to-noise ratio.

All donors were healthy Caucasians. Three pairs of female monozygotic twins, all aged roughly 18 to 29 years, made up the twin cohort. RNA for TCR libraries was isolated from peripheral blood mononuclear cells. The library was built by means of 5' RACE. Sequenced on an Illumina HiSeq 2000. Template switching introduced a universal primer binding site; the final cDNA contained a unique molecular identifier, enabling accurate counting of TCR cDNA molecules. First-strand cDNA for TCR alpha and beta chains was synthesized from specific primers in the conserved constant-segment region. To control for contamination, each cDNA library was double barcoded with a SMART-Mk sample barcode plus Illumina barcodes. TruSeq adapter sequences and Illumina sample barcodes were added in two successive PCR steps. TCR alpha and beta cDNA libraries were sequenced on the Illumina HiSeq platform with custom primers. The original methods were these. Unique molecular identifiers were extracted from raw reads with MiGEC, and CDR3 positions were determined with MiXCR. Recombination models were inferred per individual with the repgenHMM and IGoR tools using an EM algorithm. Shared clonotypes were analyzed with the tcR package in R, and sharing was normalized by the product of cloneset sizes. To study raw recombination free of thymic and clonal selection effects, out-of-frame nonproductive sequences were analyzed. Using fastp at Q25 and MiXCR, TCRdb reprocessed the public reads and kept productive beta chains. Identical CDR3 protein sequences are pooled into one entry, listed with their most common genes and DNA. The V and J calls were determined by TCRdb, not by the authors. The table for this sample lists 700,000 or so distinct CDR3 sequences; 21% of them were counted only once. Together, the top ten hold 4.3% of the sample.

As for this clonotype: The clone's antigen remains unknown. Per-base qualities were not stored, and no clone one base away is much larger.

The data also belong to a second study, concerning T cells expressing NK-cell markers. The second publication reports: In sorted CD3+CD56+NKG2C+, CD3+CD56+NKG2C- and CD3+CD56-NKG2C+ T-cell subsets from about eight donors, TCR beta-chain repertoires were profiled. Seven of the eight sequenced donors were HCMV-seropositive and one was HCMV-seronegative. To restrict sorting to alphabetaTCR-expressing T cells, an anti-gammadeltaTCR antibody was added in several experiments. In six donors, the dominant CD3+CD56+NKG2C+ clonotypes ranked among the top 10 CD8+ clonotypes, making up about 1.0-8% of CD8+ T cells. Those dominant clonotypes were again the most abundant among CD3+CD56-NKG2C+ cells in a handful of donors, at roughly 28.3-65%. Whether the expanded NKG2C-expressing T cell clones were specific for HCMV antigens remained unclear. The eight sequenced donors were randomly selected healthy volunteers, three men and five women. To determine HCMV serostatus, a commercial ELISA kit was used to detect HCMV-specific IgG in serum. For six donors, bulk peripheral blood T-cell repertoires were additionally sequenced from unsorted PBMC. MIGEC was used to demultiplex reads and group reads by UMI, and MiTCR was used to assemble and quantify clonotypes. To remove erroneous sequences, TCR cDNA sequences were retained only when supported by two or more reads. The tcR package was used for downstream repertoire analysis, with clonotypes matched between fractions based on CDR3 nucleotide sequence plus V segment. Antigen specificity was annotated against VDJdb with VDJmatch, allowing one amino acid substitution in CDR3.

The origin of this receptor is a young woman in good health. Sequencing input: PBMCs.

The CDR3 protein: CASSGTSGGAYNEQFF. The DNA sequence is TGTGCCAGCAGCGGGACTAGCGGGGGGGCCTACAATGAGCAGTTCTTC. The V and J genes are TRBV4-2 and TRBJ2-1; 16 nucleotides in the junction match TRBD2. Germline trimming: 5 bases from V, 2 bases from J; junction bases outside gene matches: 0. Via the germline V gene, CDR1 is LGHNA and CDR2 YNFKEQ. From the cysteine through the phenylalanine, the CDR3 covers 16 amino acids. CDR3 DNA is the only sequence kept; it has 48 bases, read in frame from the first base.